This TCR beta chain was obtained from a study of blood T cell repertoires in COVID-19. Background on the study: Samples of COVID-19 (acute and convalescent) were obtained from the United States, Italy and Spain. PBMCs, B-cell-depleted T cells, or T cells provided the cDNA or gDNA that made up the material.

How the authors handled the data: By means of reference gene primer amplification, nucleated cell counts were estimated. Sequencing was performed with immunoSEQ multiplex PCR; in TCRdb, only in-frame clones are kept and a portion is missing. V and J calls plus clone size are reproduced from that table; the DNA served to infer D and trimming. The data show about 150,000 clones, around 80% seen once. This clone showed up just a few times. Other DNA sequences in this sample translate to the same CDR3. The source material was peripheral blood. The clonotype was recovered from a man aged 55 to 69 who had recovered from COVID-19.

Written as DNA, the CDR3 is TGTGCCAGCAGCCTCTCCTACGAGCAGTACTTC. Its translation is CASSLSYEQYF. This chain uses TRBV7-2 with TRBJ2-7; no firm D call. Germline-derived CDR1 and CDR2 are SGHTA and FQGNSA. The CDR3 extends over 11 amino acids. The V end lost 5 bases, the J end lost 0 bases, and 2 bases lay between the germline ends. The whole variable domain, filled in from reference TRBV7-2 and TRBJ2-7, reads GAGVSQSPSNKVTEKGKDVELRCDPISGHTALYWYRQSLGQGLEFLIYFQGNSAPDKSGLPSDRFSAERTGGSVSTLTIQRTQQEDSAVYLCASSLSYEQYFGPGTRLTVT.